This T cell receptor (beta chain) was sequenced for a study of blood T cell repertoires in COVID-19. The repertoire was sequenced with immunoSEQ multiplex PCR; TCRdb's copy has only in-frame clones and lacks some. Of 20,000 to 25,000 clones listed, more than 70% are singletons. The ends lost 4 bases at V and 4 bases at J; junction bases unmatched: 9. Germline values: CDR1 KGHDR, CDR2 SFDVKD. The CDR3 is 16 amino acids. The chain uses TRBV24-1 and TRBJ2-1; 7 bases line up with TRBD1. The source of this sequence is a human donor in a cohort sampled during active COVID-19. The donor label of this sample is uncertain. Sequencing input: peripheral blood. The CDR3 bases are TGTGCCACCAGTGACACCGGGACAGAGCGTTACAATGAGCAGTTCTTC. Its protein product is CATSDTGTERYNEQFF.